This TCR beta chain was sequenced for a study of identical twins. TCRdb reprocessed the 5' RACE reads with MiXCR, giving one entry per CDR3 protein. The sample has 430,000 or so distinct CDR3 sequences; 24% are singletons. This clonotype turned up a few times. These data were likewise used in another study, on T cells expressing NK-cell markers. That paper adds: Each TCR beta repertoire originated in sorted T cells that were CD3+CD56+NKG2C+, CD3+CD56+NKG2C- or CD3+CD56-NKG2C+.

The TCR was taken from a young woman in good health. The sequencing sample was made of CD4+ T cells sorted from blood.

The CDR3 DNA is TGCGCCAGCTCCACCGGCTCAACTAATGAAAAACTGTTTTTT. Protein product: CASSTGSTNEKLFF. The chain has TRBV5-1 and TRBJ1-4; D remains ambiguous. The ends were cut back, 7 bases at V and 0 bases at J, with 10 bases in the middle. The germline CDR1 and CDR2 sequences are SGHRS and YFSETQ. The CDR3 has 14 residues. The full variable domain, with the rest looked up from reference TRBV5-1 and TRBJ1-4, is KAGVTQTPRYLIKTRGQQVTLSCSPISGHRSVSWYQQTPGQGLQFLFEYFSETQRNKGNFPGRFSGRQFSNSRSEMNVSTLELGDSALYLCASSTGSTNEKLFFGSGTQLSVL.